The clone carrying this T cell receptor beta chain appeared a single time. Its antigen is currently unknown. The CDR3 is 15 residues long. From germline, CDR1 is MNHEY and CDR2 SVGAGI. Trimming removed 1 base from V and 0 bases from J, with 8 bases in between. The sample is drawn from a study of OX40 agonist ivuxolimab in advanced cancers. About the study: Males comprised 75% to 90% of the group, whose mean age was about 60 years (range roughly 20 to 85). Notes on the study in general: Some nonresponders also had low normalized T-cell clonal expansion. Among the lowest peripheral clonal expansion occurred in 0.1-3.0 mg/kg partial responders. Doses of 0.1 to 3.0 mg/kg were accompanied by clonal expansion of CD4+ and CD8+ blood T cells by week 6.

Clones were sequenced by immunoSEQ multiplex PCR, and TCRdb holds only the in-frame ones, with some missing. This table has more than 80,000 clones, roughly 94% appearing once. The sample was CD4+ or CD8+ T cells sorted from blood, taken in a trial of the OX40 agonist ivuxolimab. This sequence joins TRBV6-5 and TRBJ2-3; maybe TRBD1 (6 bases). The TCR comes from an adult with an advanced solid tumor such as melanoma, head and neck, liver or kidney cancer. CDR3 in DNA: TGTGCCAGCAGTTACTTAACAGGGAGCACAGATACGCAGTATTTT. This gives the protein CASSYLTGSTDTQYF.